This T cell receptor (beta chain) was sequenced in a study of PD-L1 blockade in urothelial cancer (dated by TCRdb to about 2017). For context, the study as a whole: All patients started therapy at some point between 2014 and 2016 and received atezolizumab 1,200 mg intravenously every 3 weeks. TCR sequencing covered pretreatment tumor samples and matched, serially collected peripheral blood taken before and after atezolizumab treatment. Tumor samples gave a median of roughly 1,400 T cells and more than 850 unique TCRs, with a median clonality of roughly 0.096 and T cell proportion of under 0.1. An exploratory multi-omic analysis was conducted of the somatic, immune and clinical correlates of response to PD-L1 blockade with atezolizumab in urothelial cancer. Twenty-nine patients had pretreatment blood TCR-seq, about 25 had at least one posttreatment blood collection, and about 25 had tumor TCR-seq. Five patients were excluded from tumor TCR analyses because tumors from two patients failed quality control and three patients had no tumor available. Roughly 9 patients reached durable clinical benefit, while some 19 patients did not. Whole exome sequencing and RNA sequencing of pretreatment tumors were performed alongside TCR sequencing in the same patients. Progression-free survival longer than 6 months counted as durable clinical benefit, and TCR features were additionally tested against both progression-free and overall survival. About 90% of the roughly 29 patients were males with bladder-origin urothelial cancer, and about 65% of the roughly 30 reported a prior smoking history. An ECOG performance status of 0 or 1 was recorded for the patients, and 0 to 3 prior chemotherapy regimens had been received by the patients.

Taking its sample share into account, this clone is medium-sized (0.01 to 0.1%). Its antigen specificity is not known. No much larger clone exists at a distance of one base, and base qualities are not known. This specimen's time point label, interpreted: pretreatment tumor sample. The cohort included about 27 patients with locally advanced or metastatic urothelial carcinoma who were treated at Memorial Sloan Kettering on a trial protocol. All tumor tissue used for sequencing was obtained prior to atezolizumab dosing. The Qiagen DNeasy Blood extraction kit was used to purify genomic DNA from total PBMCs and tumor samples. The germline V gene specifies SGHNT as CDR1 and YENEEA as CDR2. Its CDR3 holds 15 amino acids, cysteine through phenylalanine. Just the 45-base CDR3 DNA is kept, in frame starting at base 1. Trimming costs V 3 bases and J 2 bases, and their ends lie 12 bases apart. To estimate absolute template abundance from read counts, synthetic TCR analog templates were spiked into each PCR. In FFPE tumors, housekeeping genes were amplified and quantified to estimate usable DNA and calculate T cell fraction. TCRbeta CDR3 regions were amplified from genomic DNA with bias-controlled V and J gene primers using the immunoSEQ assay. Sequencing of rearranged TCRbeta segments was done at approximately 20X coverage. Regarding the original processing steps: Sequencing errors were corrected by clustering, and CDR3s were annotated against IMGT so that V, D and J genes could be assigned. Downstream analyses used only productive TCRbeta rearrangements, leaving out any out-of-frame or stop-codon sequences. To compute clonality, Shannon entropy was normalized by the log of the number of unique productive sequences and then subtracted from one. Clones differing between time points or between blood and tumor were identified using Fisher's exact test with Benjamini-Hochberg correction, with an adjusted p below 0.01 applied as the threshold. The immuneACCESS repertoire file appears here via TCRdb, limited to in-frame rearrangements. These files lack a portion of the clones; in checked studies, under half of the deficit traces to unresolved V genes, and the cause of the others is not known. That table is the source of V, J and clone size, and D and trimming were worked out from the DNA. The sample includes some 2,500 clones, with around 33% observed a single time. The leading ten clones occupy less than 6% of the sample.

Overall study results and their limits: The tumor samples were FFPE, were not collected immediately before treatment, and were limited to one sample per patient, so heterogeneity may have been missed. Because the sample size was small (n ≈ 30) and many of the analyses were exploratory, the results are meant to be hypothesis-generating. Greater expansion of tumor-associated TCR clones in peripheral blood 3 weeks after the start of treatment was observed in patients with durable benefit (n of about 21, p = 0.022). The proportion of tumor-infiltrating T lymphocytes was higher in patients with durable benefit (n ≈ 22, Mann-Whitney p = 0.047).

The source of this sequence is a man between 65 and 79 years old with urothelial cancer. Here the sequenced sample was tumor tissue, taken before atezolizumab (anti-PD-L1) treatment. The chain is assembled from TRBV11-3 and TRBJ2-3; the D gene lacks a confident call. The CDR3 has the sequence CASSFSHHHTDTQYF. The base sequence is TGTGCCAGCAGCTTCTCACACCACCACACAGATACGCAGTATTTT. With the rest looked up from the reference TRBV11-3 and TRBJ2-3 genes rather than sequenced, the full variable domain is EAGVVQSPRYKIIEKKQPVAFWCNPISGHNTLYWYLQNLGQGPELLIRYENEEAVDDSQLPKDRFSAERLKGVDSTLKIQPAELGDSAVYLCASSFSHHHTDTQYFGPGTRLTVL.